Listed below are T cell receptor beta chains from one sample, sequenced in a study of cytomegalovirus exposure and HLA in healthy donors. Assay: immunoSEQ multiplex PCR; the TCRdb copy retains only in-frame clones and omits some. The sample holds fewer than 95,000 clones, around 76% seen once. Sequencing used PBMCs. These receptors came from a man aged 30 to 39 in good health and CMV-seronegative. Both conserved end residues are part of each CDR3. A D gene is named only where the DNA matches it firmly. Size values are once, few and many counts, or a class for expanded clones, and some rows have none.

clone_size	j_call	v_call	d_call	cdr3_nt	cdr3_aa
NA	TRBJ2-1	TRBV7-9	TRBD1	TGTGCCAGCAGCGTCAGACAGGGGTTACCTCACAATGAGCAGTTCTTC	CASSVRQGLPHNEQFF
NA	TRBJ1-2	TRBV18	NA	TGTGCCAGCTCACCCTCAACCGCAGGGGCGCAGCTCTATGGCTACACCTTC	CASSPSTAGAQLYGYTF
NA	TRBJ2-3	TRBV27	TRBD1	TGTGCCAGCAGTTCGGGACAGGGCGGTTTGACAGATACGCAGTATTTT	CASSSGQGGLTDTQYF
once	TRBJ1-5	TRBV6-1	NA	TGTGCCAGCAGTGGCCTAGACAGCCATAGCAATCAGCCCCAGCATTTT	CASSGLDSHSNQPQHF
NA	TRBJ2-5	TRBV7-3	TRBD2	TGTGCCAGCAGCTTAAACCCAATCCACCTGCGAGCGGGAGCAGAGACCCAGTACTTC	CASSLNPIHLRAGAETQYF
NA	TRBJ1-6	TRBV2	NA	TGTGCCAGTACCGGGGTATCCTATAATTCACCCCTCCACTTT	CASTGVSYNSPLHF
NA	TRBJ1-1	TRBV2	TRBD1	TGTGCCAGCAGCGTTGGACAGGGCCCAGCTTTCTTT	CASSVGQGPAFF
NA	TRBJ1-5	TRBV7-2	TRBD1	TGTGCCAGCAGCTTAGCCCGTGACAGGGAACATCAGCCCCAGCATTTT	CASSLARDREHQPQHF
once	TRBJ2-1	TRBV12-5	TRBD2	TGTGCTAGTGGTTTGAGAACTAGCGGGAGTAATGAGCAGTTCTTC	CASGLRTSGSNEQFF
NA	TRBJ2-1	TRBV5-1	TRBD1	TGCGCCAGCAGCTTTACAGGGGTTCGTGGGGTGTACAATGAGCAGTTCTTC	CASSFTGVRGVYNEQFF
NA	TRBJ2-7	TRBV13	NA	TGTGCCAGCAGCTTAGGTACAGACGAGCAGTACTTC	CASSLGTDEQYF
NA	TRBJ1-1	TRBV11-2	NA	TGTGCCAGCAGAGAAATAGGGGTGTGGACTGAAGCTTTCTTT	CASREIGVWTEAFF
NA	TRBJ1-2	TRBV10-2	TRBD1	TGCGCCAGCAGTGGGATAGACAGGGGGGACTATGGCTACACCTTC	CASSGIDRGDYGYTF
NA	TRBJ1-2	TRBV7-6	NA	TGTGCCAGCAGCTTAGGACAAAGCTATGGCTACACCTTC	CASSLGQSYGYTF
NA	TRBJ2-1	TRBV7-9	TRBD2	TGTGCCAGCAGCTTAGGGGCTAGCGGGGGCTCCTACAATGAGCAGTTCTTC	CASSLGASGGSYNEQFF
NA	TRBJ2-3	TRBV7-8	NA	TGTGCCAGCAGCTTATTCGGGAAAGGGATGGATACGCAGTATTTT	CASSLFGKGMDTQYF
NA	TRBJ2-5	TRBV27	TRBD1	TGTGCCAGCAGGTCCGCCCTGACAGGGCAAGAGACCCAGTACTTC	CASRSALTGQETQYF
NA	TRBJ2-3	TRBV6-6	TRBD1	TGTGCCAGCAGTTACTTACAGGGGGCAACAGATACGCAGTATTTT	CASSYLQGATDTQYF
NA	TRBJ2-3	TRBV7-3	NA	TGTGCCAGCAGCTTAACCGGGGTTGGAGATACGCAGTATTTT	CASSLTGVGDTQYF
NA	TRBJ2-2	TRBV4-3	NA	TGCGCCAGCAGCCAAGGCAGGTGGGACACCGGGGAGCTGTTTTTT	CASSQGRWDTGELFF
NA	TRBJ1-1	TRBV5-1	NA	TGCGCCAGCAGCTTGACCGGGGGGGACACTGAAGCTTTCTTT	CASSLTGGDTEAFF
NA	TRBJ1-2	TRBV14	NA	TGTGCCAGCAGTCAACAGGAAAGCCATGGCTACACCTTC	CASSQQESHGYTF
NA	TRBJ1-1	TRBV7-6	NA	TGTGCCAGCAGCTTACAGGGAAGCACTGAAGCTTTCTTT	CASSLQGSTEAFF
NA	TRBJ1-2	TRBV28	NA	TGTGCCAGCAGTTTACCGGGGATGGGCGGCTACACCTTC	CASSLPGMGGYTF
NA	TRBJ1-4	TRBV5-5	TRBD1	TGTGCCAGCACCGTGACAGGGGTTGATGAAAAACTGTTTTTT	CASTVTGVDEKLFF
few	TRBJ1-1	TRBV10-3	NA	TGTGCCATCAGTAGCACAGGGACCACTGAAGCTTTCTTT	CAISSTGTTEAFF
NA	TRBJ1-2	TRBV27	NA	TGTGCCACCATGTCCAGGGGAATAGATGGCTACACCTTC	CATMSRGIDGYTF
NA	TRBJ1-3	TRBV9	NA	TGTGCCAGCAGCGTAGCCGAGGGAAACACCATATATTTT	CASSVAEGNTIYF
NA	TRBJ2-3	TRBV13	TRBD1	TGTGCCAGCAGCCGGGACAGGGGTGAAACAGATACGCAGTATTTT	CASSRDRGETDTQYF
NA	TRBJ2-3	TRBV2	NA	TGTGCCAGTGAAAGGGAGACCAGCGCAGATACGCAGTATTTT	CASERETSADTQYF
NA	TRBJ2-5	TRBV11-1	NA	TGTGCCAGCAGCTTTGTAAGCTCCTTCCAAGAGACCCAGTACTTC	CASSFVSSFQETQYF
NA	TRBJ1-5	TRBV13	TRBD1	TGTGCCAGCAGCTGGGGACAGGGCGGCAATCAGCCCCAGCATTTT	CASSWGQGGNQPQHF
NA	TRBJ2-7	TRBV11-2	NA	TGTGCCAGCAGCTTAGATCGATTGGGCAGGGGCGACGAGCAGTACTTC	CASSLDRLGRGDEQYF
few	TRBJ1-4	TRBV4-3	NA	TGCGCCAGCAGCCAGGCATGGACTAATGAAAAACTGTTTTTT	CASSQAWTNEKLFF
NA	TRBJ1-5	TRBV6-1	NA	TGTGCCAGCAGCCAAGAGGGAATGAGCAATCAGCCCCAGCATTTT	CASSQEGMSNQPQHF
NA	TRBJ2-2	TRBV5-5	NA	TGTGCCAGCAGCTTGGCACGGGCCGGGGAGCTGTTTTTT	CASSLARAGELFF
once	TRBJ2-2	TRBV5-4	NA	TGTGCCAGCAGTCCCCAGGGATCGAACACCGGGGAGCTGTTTTTT	CASSPQGSNTGELFF
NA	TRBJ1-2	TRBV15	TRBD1	TGTGCCACCAGCAACCCGGGCCCCCCGACAGGGAACTATGGCTACACCTTC	CATSNPGPPTGNYGYTF
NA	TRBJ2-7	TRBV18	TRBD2	TGTGCCAGCTCACGACCGCTAGCGGGGGACGGCTACGAGCAGTACTTC	CASSRPLAGDGYEQYF
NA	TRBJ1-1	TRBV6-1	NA	TGTGCCAGCACGAGTAAGATGAACACTGAAGCTTTCTTT	CASTSKMNTEAFF
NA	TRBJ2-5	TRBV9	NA	TGTGCCAGCAGCGTAGGGGTAGCGCTTTCGGAAGAGACCCAGTACTTC	CASSVGVALSEETQYF
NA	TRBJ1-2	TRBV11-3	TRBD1	TGTGCCAGCAGCCTACAAGGGACAGGGAGTGGCTACACCTTC	CASSLQGTGSGYTF
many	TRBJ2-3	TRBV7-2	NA	TGTGCCAGCAGCTTAGAGCGGACCAGTGCTAGCACAGATACGCAGTATTTT	CASSLERTSASTDTQYF
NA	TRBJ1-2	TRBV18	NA	TGTGCCAGCTCACCACAGGCGCACAGGGATGATGGCTACACCTTC	CASSPQAHRDDGYTF
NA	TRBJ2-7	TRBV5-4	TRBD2	TGTGCCAGCAGCCTCATTGGGACTAGCGGCGAGCAGTACTTC	CASSLIGTSGEQYF
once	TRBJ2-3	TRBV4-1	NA	TGCGCCAGCAGCCAAATTCTAGCTAGCACAGATACGCAGTATTTT	CASSQILASTDTQYF
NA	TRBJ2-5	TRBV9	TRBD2	TGTGCCAGCAGCCCCTTGGGACTAGCGGGCCTCGGAGAGACCCAGTACTTC	CASSPLGLAGLGETQYF
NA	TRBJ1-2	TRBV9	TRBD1	TGTGCCAGCAGCGTAGGCCCTAACGGACAGGCCTATGGCTACACCTTC	CASSVGPNGQAYGYTF
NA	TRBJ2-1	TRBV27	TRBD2	TGTGCCAGCAGTAGTAGCGGGAGTTTATATGAGCAGTTCTTC	CASSSSGSLYEQFF
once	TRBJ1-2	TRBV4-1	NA	TGCGCCAGCAGCCAAGGGAGATATGGCTACACCTTC	CASSQGRYGYTF
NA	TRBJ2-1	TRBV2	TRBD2	TGTGCCAGCAGTGATGAACTAGCGGGAGTAAATGAGCAGTTCTTC	CASSDELAGVNEQFF
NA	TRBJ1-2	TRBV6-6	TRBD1	TGTGCCAGCAGTTCCCGGCCAGACAGGGTGGGTGGCTACACCTTC	CASSSRPDRVGGYTF
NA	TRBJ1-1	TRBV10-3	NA	TGTGCCATCGGAGGGGCTTTGAACACTGAAGCTTTCTTT	CAIGGALNTEAFF
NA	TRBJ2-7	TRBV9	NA	TGTGCCAGCAGCGTTGGACACGACAACGAGCAGTACTTC	CASSVGHDNEQYF
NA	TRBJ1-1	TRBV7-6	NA	TGTGCCAGCATACCTGCTCCGGGTATGAACACTGAAGCTTTCTTT	CASIPAPGMNTEAFF
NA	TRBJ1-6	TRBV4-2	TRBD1	TGTGCCAGCAGCGACAGGGCTCAGGCGACCTATAATTCACCCCTCCACTTT	CASSDRAQATYNSPLHF
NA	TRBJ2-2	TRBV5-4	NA	TGTGCCAGCAGCTTGGAACAGGTGGACACCGGGGAGCTGTTTTTT	CASSLEQVDTGELFF
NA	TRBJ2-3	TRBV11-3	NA	TGTGCCAGCAGCTTAGATCTGCGAGATACGCAGTATTTT	CASSLDLRDTQYF